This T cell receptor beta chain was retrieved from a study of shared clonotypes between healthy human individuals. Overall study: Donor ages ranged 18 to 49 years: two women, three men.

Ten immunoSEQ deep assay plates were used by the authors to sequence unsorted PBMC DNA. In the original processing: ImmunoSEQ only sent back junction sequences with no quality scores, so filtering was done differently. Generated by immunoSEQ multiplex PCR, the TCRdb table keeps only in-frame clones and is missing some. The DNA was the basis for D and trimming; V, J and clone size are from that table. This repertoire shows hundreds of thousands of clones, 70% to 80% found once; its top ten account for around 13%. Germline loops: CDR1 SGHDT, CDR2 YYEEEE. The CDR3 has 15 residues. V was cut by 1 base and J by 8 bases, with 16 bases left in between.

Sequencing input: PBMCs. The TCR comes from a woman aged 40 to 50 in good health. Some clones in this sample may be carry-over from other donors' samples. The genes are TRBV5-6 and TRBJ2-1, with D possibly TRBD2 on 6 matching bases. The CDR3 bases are TGTGCCAGCAGCTTGTTTAGCGGCTGGGGTGATGAGCAGTTCTTC. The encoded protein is CASSLFSGWGDEQFF.